The 16 T cell receptor beta chains below were found in one sample sequenced in a study of blood T cell repertoires in COVID-19. Libraries were prepared by immunoSEQ multiplex PCR; TCRdb keeps only in-frame clonotypes and omits some of them. The repertoire holds roughly 150,000 clones, 81% seen once, with approximately 11% in the top ten. The sample was peripheral blood. These receptors were taken from a man in his 60s with active or convalescent COVID-19.

The J gene is TRBJ2-3, the V gene TRBV2, with 8 bases fitting TRBD1. The CDR3 loop spans 16 amino acids. Trimming removed 2 bases from V and 7 bases from J; junction bases left unmatched: 11. Germline V gene data show CDR1 as SNHLY and CDR2 as FYNNEI. CDR3 DNA sequence: TGTGCCAGCAGTGAACTCTGGCAGGGGGCCAGGTATACGCAGTATTTT. Amino acid sequence: CASSELWQGARYTQYF. Combining the CDR3 with reference TRBV2 and TRBJ2-3 gives the whole variable domain EPEVTQTPSHQVTQMGQEVILRCVPISNHLYFYWYRQILGQKVEFLVSFYNNEISEKSEIFDDQFSVERPDGSNFTLKIRSTKLEDSAMYFCASSELWQGARYTQYFGPGTRLTVL.

This clone was detected only once. The rearrangement uses TRBV6-5 and TRBJ1-2; D possibly corresponds to TRBD1 (6 bases). CDR1 is MNHEY and CDR2 is SVGAGI in the germline V gene. The CDR3 covers 14 residues. V was shortened by 6 bases and J by 3 bases, with 14 bases between the two germline ends. The CDR3 loop is CASSARGAHYGYTF. CDR3 nucleotide sequence: TGTGCCAGCAGCGCACGGGGGGCACACTATGGCTACACCTTC.

This clone turned up a few times. The chain recombines TRBV18 with TRBJ1-1, with unresolved D. V lost 2 bases, J lost 2 bases, and 12 bases lay in between. Germline V gene sequence: CDR1 KGHSH, CDR2 LQKENI. The CDR3 runs 15 residues. CDR3 protein: CASSPVLFRNTEAFF. The CDR3 DNA is TGTGCCAGCTCACCAGTCTTATTTCGTAACACTGAAGCTTTCTTT.

The chain couples TRBV5-1 to TRBJ2-5, with D tentatively TRBD1 (6 bases). With 2 bases removed from V and 4 bases from J, the gap between germline ends came to 12 bases. There are 14 residues in the CDR3. Germline V gene sequence: CDR1 SGHRS, CDR2 YFSETQ. In DNA form, the CDR3 reads TGCGCCAGCAGCTTACAGGGACGGAGAGAGACCCAGTACTTC. The encoded protein is CASSLQGRRETQYF.

The V call is TRBV21-1, the J call TRBJ1-2; the table calls TRBD1, which could not be checked here. TRBV21-1 represents a pseudogene. The CDR3 extends over 15 amino acids. DNA for the CDR3: TGTGCCAGCAGCGACCCGACCGGGACAGCTTATGGCTACACCTTC. Translating it yields CASSDPTGTAYGYTF.

This chain uses TRBV5-5 with TRBJ1-2; D remains unclear. The CDR3 consists of 14 residues. Trimming cost V 0 bases and J 4 bases, with 10 bases left between them. Germline V gene data show CDR1 as SGHKS and CDR2 as YYEKEE (reference sequence). CDR3 nucleotide sequence: TGTGCCAGCAGCTTGGAGCTGATTGGCTATGGCTACACCTTC. This gives the protein CASSLELIGYGYTF.

The chain employs TRBV4-2 and TRBJ1-2; 12 bases agree with TRBD1. The CDR3 is 17 residues long. Germline CDR1 reads LGHNA; CDR2 reads YNFKEQ. V was pared by 1 base and J by 1 base, with 4 bases of the junction left unmatched. The CDR3 DNA reads as TGTGCCAGCAGCCAAGGGGGACAGGGGGCGGTTAACTATGGCTACACCTTC. This codes for CASSQGGQGAVNYGYTF.

The J gene is TRBJ1-2, the V gene TRBV6-5, with D possibly TRBD1 on 6 matching bases. Trimming took off 6 bases at V and 4 bases at J, with 15 bases between the two ends. This CDR3 is 14 amino acids long. From germline, CDR1 is MNHEY and CDR2 SVGAGI. This chain's CDR3 is CASRVTGGGYGYTF. CDR3 nucleotides: TGTGCCAGCAGAGTGACAGGTGGGGGCTATGGCTACACCTTC.

This clone was counted between two and nine times. Other DNA sequences in the sample encode the same CDR3. The chain uses TRBV10-3 and TRBJ1-2, with TRBD1 matching 7 bases. The CDR3 length is 14 residues. V lost 6 bases to trimming and J lost 2 bases; unmatched junction nucleotides: 6. Germline assignment: CDR1 ENHRY and CDR2 SYGVKD. The DNA for the CDR3 is TGTGCCATCAGCCCGGGACAGCTAAACTATGGCTACACCTTC. Translating gives CAISPGQLNYGYTF.

The rearrangement uses TRBV24-1 and TRBJ2-5; TRBD1 agrees at 7 bases. The CDR3 has 17 amino acids. V lost 4 bases and J lost 1; bases outside the gene matches: 11. CDR1 and CDR2 (germline): KGHDR, SFDVKD. CDR3 amino acids: CATSDPGQAGSQETQYF. As DNA, the CDR3 is TGTGCCACCAGTGACCCCGGACAGGCCGGCTCCCAAGAGACCCAGTACTTC.

The gene calls are TRBV20-1 and TRBJ1-2; the D gene is possibly TRBD1 (5 bases). The CDR3 length is 14 residues. Trimming removed 3 bases from V and 5 bases from J, with 16 bases in between. The V gene's germline CDR1 is DFQATT and CDR2 SNEGSKA (reference sequence). The CDR3 nucleotides read TGCAGTGCTAGTCAGACAGTTTTAGGGTATGGCTACACCTTC. Its translation is CSASQTVLGYGYTF.

The chain recombines TRBV13 with TRBJ1-1; D perhaps matches TRBD1 (6 bases). This CDR3 is 13 amino acids long. Germline assignment: CDR1 PRHDT and CDR2 FYEKMQ (reference sequence). V lost 5 bases, J lost 7 bases, and 14 bases lay in between. CDR3 sequence: CASSPGAAREAFF. The CDR3 bases are TGTGCCAGCAGCCCAGGGGCGGCCCGTGAAGCTTTCTTT.

Comments on this clone: One end of the junction varies from germline; a read error may be responsible. The V call is TRBV18, the J call TRBJ2-3, with no clear D. Germline V gene data show CDR1 as KGHSH and CDR2 as LQKENI. The CDR3 is 13 residues long. CDR3: CASSPPVQATAIF. CDR3 DNA sequence: TGTGCCAGCTCACCACCGGTGCAGGCGACCGCCATTTTT.

This clone has only a few counts. The rearrangement links TRBV7-2 to TRBJ2-7; maybe TRBD2 (6 bases). Between the trimmed V and J ends, which lost 3 bases and 4 bases, there was a span of 25 bases. CDR1 and CDR2 from the germline V gene are SGHTA and FQGNSA. The CDR3 length is 18 residues. The CDR3 reads CASSFSGEGRRVSYEQYF. As DNA, the CDR3 is TGTGCCAGCAGCTTTTCGGGAGAGGGACGTCGGGTATCATACGAGCAGTACTTC.

The chain combines TRBV12-3 or TRBV12-4 with TRBJ2-3; 8 nucleotides align to TRBD2. Unmatched junction bases numbered 3, after V lost 6 bases and J lost 4 bases. The CDR3 length is 13 residues. This CDR3 reads CASRGLGADTQYF. CDR3 coding DNA: TGTGCCAGCAGGGGACTAGGCGCAGATACGCAGTATTTT.

V is TRBV5-1 and J is TRBJ2-4; 12 positions match TRBD2. The CDR3 covers 18 residues. The V segment lost 0 bases and the J segment 3 bases; nucleotides outside the gene matches: 7. The V gene's germline CDR1 is SGHRS and CDR2 YFSETQ. For the CDR3, the DNA is TGCGCCAGCAGCTTGGAAACTAGCGGGAGGAGCGTCAAAAACATTCAGTACTTC. Protein product: CASSLETSGRSVKNIQYF.